This T cell receptor beta chain originates from a study of technical replicates of blood from four donors. The length of the CDR3 is 15 residues. This table comes from immunoSEQ multiplex PCR, and its TCRdb copy is limited to in-frame clones, with some not included. The sample carries 75,000 to 100,000 clones, around 96% recorded once. The TCR sequence derives from a human donor in good health. Input material: T cells isolated from PBMCs. This rearrangement joins TRBV21-1 to TRBJ2-1; the D call in the table, TRBD2, was not verified against the DNA. TRBV21-1 is reported as a pseudogene. The CDR3 loop reads CASSETGLPDNEQFF. CDR3 nucleotides: TGTGCCAGCAGCGAAACGGGTCTCCCCGACAATGAGCAGTTCTTC.